This entry lists 10 T cell receptor beta chains sequenced from one sample in a study of blood T cell repertoires in COVID-19. Repertoires were generated with immunoSEQ multiplex PCR, while TCRdb's copy carries only in-frame clones and drops some. The sample yields over 250,000 clones, approximately 91% seen once. The sample was peripheral blood. The receptors shown here come from a man in his fifties with acute or convalescent COVID-19.

CDR3 sequence reads: CASRPGGTTGELFF. The CDR3 coding sequence is TGTGCCAGCAGACCCGGGGGTACCACCGGGGAGCTGTTTTTT. This chain uses TRBV6-5 with TRBJ2-2; D possibly corresponds to TRBD2 (6 bases). The CDR3 extends over 14 amino acids. CDR1 and CDR2 from the germline V gene are MNHEY and SVGAGI. V was shortened by 6 bases and J by 4 bases, with 12 bases between the two germline ends.

The chain joins TRBV5-1 to TRBJ2-2; TRBD2 might be the D (6 bases). CDR3 length equals 15 residues. V dropped 2 bases and J dropped 1 base, with 9 bases sitting between them. Germline values: CDR1 SGHRS, CDR2 YFSETQ. The DNA of the CDR3 is TGCGCCAGCAGCTTTGGGGGGTTGAACACCGGGGAGCTGTTTTTT. Translated: CASSFGGLNTGELFF.

This chain links TRBV29-1 with TRBJ1-4; D is unresolved. CDR3 length: 12 residues. Deletions cut 4 bases from V and 8 bases from J, with 11 bases between. Germline CDR1 SQVTM, CDR2 ANQGSEA. CDR3 nucleotides: TGCAGCGTTGGACGTCGAGGGGAAAAACTGTTTTTT. It encodes CSVGRRGEKLFF. The variable domain in full, with the rest retrieved from reference TRBV29-1 and TRBJ1-4, is SAVISQKPSRDICQRGTSLTIQCQVDSQVTMMFWYRQQPGQSLTLIATANQGSEATYESGFVIDKFPISRPNLTFSTLTVSNMSPEDSSIYLCSVGRRGEKLFFGSGTQLSVL.

J is TRBJ1-5 and V is TRBV6-5; D uncertain. The CDR3 has 15 amino acids. V lost 5 bases to trimming and J lost 3 bases, with 14 bases between them. Germline assignment: CDR1 MNHEY and CDR2 SVGAGI. The DNA of the CDR3 is TGTGCCAGCAGTCCCCTGTGGGAGGTCAATCAGCCCCAGCATTTT. Protein: CASSPLWEVNQPQHF.

This clone appeared a single time. The junction differs from germline at one of its ends, possibly a read error. CDR3 sequence (DNA): TGTGCCAGCAGCCAAGTCACAGGGGTTGTCTTT. Protein: CASSQVTGVVF. J is TRBJ1-1 and V is TRBV16, with 7 bases aligning to TRBD1. This CDR3 has 11 residues. Germline lookup yields CDR1 KGHSY and CDR2 FQNENV.

The chain recombines TRBV5-8 with TRBJ1-5, with D possibly matching TRBD1 (6 bases). In germline, CDR1 is SGHTS, CDR2 YDEGEE. The CDR3 sequence is 12 residues long. Trimming cost V 4 bases and J 5 bases, with 7 bases left between them. CDR3 in DNA: TGTGCCAGCAGCCACAGGGATCAGCCCCAGCATTTT. Its translation: CASSHRDQPQHF.

V usage is TRBV12-5 and J usage is TRBJ2-5; TRBD1 aligns across 11 bases. The V and J ends lost 5 bases and 5 bases, in that order; junction bases with no gene match: 7. CDR3 length equals 15 residues. Germline CDR1 reads LGHNT; CDR2 reads FRNRAP. CDR3 sequence: CASGPGQGVHETQYF. CDR3 DNA: TGTGCTAGTGGTCCGGGACAGGGGGTTCATGAGACCCAGTACTTC.

The chain uses TRBV6-1 and TRBJ1-5, with TRBD1 matching 9 bases. Losses at the gene ends were 4 bases for V and 3 bases for J; bases not matched to a gene: 13. Germline V lookup: CDR1 MNHNS, CDR2 SASEGT. The CDR3 runs 18 residues. The CDR3 bases are TGTGCCAGCAGTGCCCGACAGGGGGGAGCCGATCCCAATCAGCCCCAGCATTTT. Translated, it gives CASSARQGGADPNQPQHF.

The genes are TRBV7-2 and TRBJ1-5, with TRBD1 as a possible D gene (5 bases). The CDR3 is 14 amino acids. The germline V and J ends were trimmed by 5 bases and 2 bases, with 10 bases remaining between them. Germline CDR1 reads SGHTA; CDR2 reads FQGNSA. CDR3 bases: TGTGCCAGCAGCCCCGACAGAGGCAATCAGCCCCAGCATTTT. This translates into CASSPDRGNQPQHF.

The gene calls are TRBV7-6 and TRBJ2-7; maybe TRBD2 (6 bases). Per the germline V gene, CDR1 is SGHVS and CDR2 is FNYEAQ. V shed 6 bases and J shed 6 bases, with 18 bases lying between them. The CDR3 length is 14 residues. CDR3 residues: CASRSGLTAGEQYF. As DNA, the CDR3 is TGTGCCAGCAGGTCGGGACTCACGGCGGGCGAGCAGTACTTC.